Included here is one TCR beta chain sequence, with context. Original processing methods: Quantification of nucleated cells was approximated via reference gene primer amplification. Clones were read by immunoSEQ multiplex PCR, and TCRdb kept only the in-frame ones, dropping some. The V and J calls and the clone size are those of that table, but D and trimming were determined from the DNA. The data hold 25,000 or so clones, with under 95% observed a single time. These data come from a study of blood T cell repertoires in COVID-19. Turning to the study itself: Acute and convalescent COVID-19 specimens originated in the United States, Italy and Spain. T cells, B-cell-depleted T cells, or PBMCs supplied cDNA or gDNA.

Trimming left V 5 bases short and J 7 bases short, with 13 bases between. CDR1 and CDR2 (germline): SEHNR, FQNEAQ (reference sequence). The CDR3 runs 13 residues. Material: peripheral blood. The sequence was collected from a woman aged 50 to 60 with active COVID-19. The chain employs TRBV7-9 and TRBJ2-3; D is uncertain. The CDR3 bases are TGTGCCAGCAGCCCCACAATGTCAAATACGCAGTATTTT. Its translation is CASSPTMSNTQYF.